These T cell receptor beta chains were read from a single sample in a study of cytomegalovirus exposure and HLA in healthy donors. The assay was immunoSEQ multiplex PCR, and TCRdb's table has in-frame clones only and misses some. Of 100,000 or so clones in the sample, about 95% were seen once. Sequenced material: PBMCs. The receptors stem from a woman between 18 and 29 years old in good health and CMV-seronegative. Both conserved end residues are part of each CDR3. A D gene is named only where the DNA matches it firmly. Size is stated for part of the rows, as once, few or many counts, or as a class when the clone is expanded.

TRBJ2-5,TRBV5-6,NA,NA,CASSSKDWWRQETQYF,TGTGCCAGCAGCTCAAAAGACTGGTGGCGGCAAGAGACCCAGTACTTC
TRBJ2-1,TRBV11-3,NA,NA,CASKGDTHNEQFF,TGTGCCAGCAAAGGGGATACCCACAATGAGCAGTTCTTC
TRBJ2-7,TRBV27,NA,TRBD1,CASSFSLGQEAYEQYF,TGTGCCAGCAGTTTCTCCTTGGGACAGGAGGCCTACGAGCAGTACTTC
TRBJ1-1,TRBV28,once,NA,CASRDMNTEAFF,TGTGCCAGCAGGGACATGAACACTGAAGCTTTCTTT
TRBJ1-3,TRBV5-1,NA,TRBD1,CASSLVGTGGFSGNTIYF,TGCGCCAGCAGCTTGGTGGGGACAGGGGGCTTCTCTGGAAACACCATATATTTT
TRBJ2-1,TRBV7-9,NA,TRBD2,CASSSPNSGSVYNEQFF,TGTGCCAGCAGCTCCCCTAATAGCGGGAGTGTCTACAATGAGCAGTTCTTC
TRBJ2-3,TRBV9,NA,NA,CASSVGSVTDTQYF,TGTGCCAGCAGCGTAGGGAGCGTCACAGATACGCAGTATTTT
TRBJ1-4,TRBV5-1,NA,NA,CASNPNGATNEKLFF,TGCGCCAGCAATCCCAACGGAGCAACTAATGAAAAACTGTTTTTT
TRBJ2-3,TRBV4-1,NA,TRBD1,CASSLLDRTGSSTDTQYF,TGCGCCAGCAGCTTACTGGACCGGACAGGGAGTAGTACAGATACGCAGTATTTT
TRBJ1-2,TRBV9,NA,TRBD1,CASSVGQGAYGYTF,TGTGCCAGCAGCGTAGGACAGGGAGCCTATGGCTACACCTTC
TRBJ2-4,TRBV7-2,NA,NA,CASRTTGNIQYF,TGTGCCAGCAGGACCACGGGGAACATTCAGTACTTC
TRBJ1-1,TRBV29-1,NA,NA,CSGGPGYRGTEAFF,TGCAGCGGGGGGCCTGGGTACCGAGGAACTGAAGCTTTCTTT
TRBJ2-1,TRBV10-3,NA,TRBD1,CAIQDRGGQHNEQFF,TGTGCCATCCAAGACAGGGGTGGTCAACACAATGAGCAGTTCTTC
TRBJ2-5,TRBV15,NA,TRBD2,CATSREGLAGGGETQYF,TGTGCCACCAGCAGAGAGGGACTAGCGGGAGGAGGGGAGACCCAGTACTTC
TRBJ1-2,TRBV5-6,NA,NA,CASSRKGPQLVYGYTF,TGTGCCAGCAGCCGGAAAGGACCGCAACTAGTTTATGGCTACACCTTC
TRBJ1-5,TRBV19,NA,NA,CASSPHGGLAQHF,TGTGCCAGTAGTCCCCATGGGGGGTTGGCCCAGCATTTT
TRBJ2-5,TRBV30,NA,TRBD1,CACSHRGGETQYF,TGTGCCTGCAGCCACAGGGGTGGGGAGACCCAGTACTTC
TRBJ1-3,TRBV19,once,TRBD1,CASSFIDRAGNTIYF,TGTGCCAGTAGTTTCATAGACAGGGCTGGAAACACCATATATTTT
TRBJ1-1,TRBV12-5,NA,TRBD1,CASGLVPGQVIFSEAFF,TGTGCTAGTGGTTTGGTGCCGGGACAGGTAATTTTCTCTGAAGCTTTCTTT
TRBJ2-1,TRBV7-7,NA,NA,CASSFGRARPNEQFF,TGTGCTAGCAGCTTCGGGCGGGCCAGGCCCAATGAGCAGTTCTTC
TRBJ2-2,TRBV19,once,NA,CASSPTGNTGELFF,TGTGCCAGTAGTCCGACAGGGAACACCGGGGAGCTGTTTTTT
TRBJ2-7,TRBV7-7,NA,NA,CASSLAAGGAEQYF,TGTGCTAGCAGCTTAGCGGCCGGAGGGGCCGAGCAGTACTTC
TRBJ2-5,TRBV7-2,NA,NA,CASSLRERETQYF,TGTGCCAGCAGCTTGAGGGAACGAGAGACCCAGTACTTC
TRBJ1-3,TRBV9,NA,TRBD1,CASSVAQTGAGNTIYF,TGTGCCAGCAGCGTAGCCCAGACAGGGGCTGGAAACACCATATATTTT
TRBJ1-5,TRBV27,NA,NA,CASSLPQGHTNQPQHF,TGTGCCAGCAGTTTACCTCAGGGACACACCAATCAGCCCCAGCATTTT
TRBJ2-1,TRBV5-4,NA,TRBD2,CASSFPSGSYNEQFF,TGTGCCAGCAGCTTCCCTAGCGGGTCCTACAATGAGCAGTTCTTC
TRBJ2-2,TRBV6-5,NA,TRBD1,CASRRTGRAGELFF,TGTGCCAGCAGACGGACAGGTCGGGCCGGGGAGCTGTTTTTT
TRBJ1-1,TRBV5-1,NA,NA,CASSFQGGTPEAFF,TGCGCCAGCAGCTTTCAGGGAGGGACCCCTGAAGCTTTCTTT
TRBJ2-7,TRBV7-9,NA,TRBD1,CASSLAQAGGRHEQYF,TGTGCCAGCAGCTTAGCGCAGGCAGGGGGCCGCCACGAGCAGTACTTC
TRBJ2-1,TRBV30,NA,TRBD2,CAWEASGGANEQFF,TGTGCCTGGGAAGCTAGCGGGGGGGCCAATGAGCAGTTCTTC
TRBJ1-5,TRBV30,NA,NA,CAWSKTGLNSNQPQHF,TGTGCCTGGTCGAAAACAGGCCTGAATAGCAATCAGCCCCAGCATTTT